This T cell receptor (delta chain) was sequenced in a study of gamma-delta chains in newborns, infants, children. This clone is judged medium-sized. TCRdb re-called the reads via CATT. The sample holds thousands of delta-chain clones, about 5% seen once. The CDR3 runs to 17 residues. Trimming at V came to 1 base and at J to 4 bases, leaving 14 bases not matched to a gene. Germline CDR1 and CDR2: GEAIGNYY and EKD. Source material: blood. The sequence came from a child who was a newborn, infant or young child, either healthy, febrile or measles-vaccinated (not recorded which). V gene TRDV2 combines with J gene TRDJ1, with 7 bases aligning to TRDD3. This chain's CDR3 is CACDTLGGSSSLDKLIF. CDR3 sequence (DNA): TGTGCCTGTGACACGCTGGGGGGATCGAGCAGCCTCGATAAACTCATCTTT.